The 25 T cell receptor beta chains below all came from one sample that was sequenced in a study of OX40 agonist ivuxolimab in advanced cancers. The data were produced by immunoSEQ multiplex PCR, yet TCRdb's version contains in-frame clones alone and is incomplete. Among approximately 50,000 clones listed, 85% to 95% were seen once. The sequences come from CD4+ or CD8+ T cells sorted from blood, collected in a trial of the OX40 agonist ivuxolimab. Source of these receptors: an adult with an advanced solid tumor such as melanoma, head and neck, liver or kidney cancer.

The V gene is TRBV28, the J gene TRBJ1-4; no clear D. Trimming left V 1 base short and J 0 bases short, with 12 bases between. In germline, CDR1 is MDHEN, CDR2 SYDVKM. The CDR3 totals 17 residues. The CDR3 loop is CASSLSPAVSTNEKLFF. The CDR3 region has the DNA TGTGCCAGCAGTTTATCCCCGGCGGTATCAACTAATGAAAAACTGTTTTTT.

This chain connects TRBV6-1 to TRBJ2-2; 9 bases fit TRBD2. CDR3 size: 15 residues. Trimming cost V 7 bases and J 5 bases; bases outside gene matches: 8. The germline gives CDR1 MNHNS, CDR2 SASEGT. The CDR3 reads CASTLAGLGTGELFF. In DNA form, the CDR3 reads TGTGCCAGCACCCTAGCGGGGTTAGGAACCGGGGAGCTGTTTTTT.

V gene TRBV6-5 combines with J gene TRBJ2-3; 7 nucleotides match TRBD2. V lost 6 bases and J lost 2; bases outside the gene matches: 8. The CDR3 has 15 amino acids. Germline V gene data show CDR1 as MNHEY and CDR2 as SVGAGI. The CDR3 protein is CASRFLGGVTDTQYF. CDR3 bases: TGTGCCAGCAGATTTCTGGGGGGGGTCACAGATACGCAGTATTTT.

CDR3 nucleotides: TGTGCCAGCAGCTTAGGGGTGGGGGTGAATGAGCAGTTCTTC. This sequence encodes CASSLGVGVNEQFF. The chain carries TRBV11-2 and TRBJ2-1; D is perhaps TRBD1 or TRBD2 (5 bases each). The CDR3 extends over 14 amino acids. V was pared by 1 base and J by 7 bases, with 11 bases between. Germline-derived CDR1 and CDR2 are SGHAT and FQNNGV.

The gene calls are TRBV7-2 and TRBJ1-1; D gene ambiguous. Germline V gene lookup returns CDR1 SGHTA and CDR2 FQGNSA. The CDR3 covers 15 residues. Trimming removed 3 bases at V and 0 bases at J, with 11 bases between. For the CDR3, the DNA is TGTGCCAGCAGCTTTTGGCCCTCTATGAACACTGAAGCTTTCTTT. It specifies CASSFWPSMNTEAFF.

The CDR3 spells CASSPGTGGSYGYTF. In DNA form, the CDR3 reads TGTGCCAGCAGCCCCGGGACGGGGGGTTCTTATGGCTACACCTTC. J is TRBJ1-2 and V is TRBV7-6; TRBD1 is a possible D gene (5 bases). This CDR3 is built from 15 residues. The germline CDR1 and CDR2 sequences are SGHVS and FNYEAQ. Trimming took off 5 bases at V and 5 bases at J, with 18 bases between the two ends. The entire variable domain, with the rest obtained from reference TRBV7-6 and TRBJ1-2, is as follows: GAGVSQSPRYKVTKRGQDVALRCDPISGHVSLYWYRQALGQGPEFLTYFNYEAQQDKSGLPNDRFSAERPEGSISTLTIQRTEQRDSAMYRCASSPGTGGSYGYTFGSGTRLTVV.

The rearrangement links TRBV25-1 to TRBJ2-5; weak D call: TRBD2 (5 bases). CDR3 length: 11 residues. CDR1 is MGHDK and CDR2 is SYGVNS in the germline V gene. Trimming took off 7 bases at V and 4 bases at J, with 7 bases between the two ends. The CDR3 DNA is TGTGCCAGCATAGAGGGAGAGACCCAGTACTTC. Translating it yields CASIEGETQYF.

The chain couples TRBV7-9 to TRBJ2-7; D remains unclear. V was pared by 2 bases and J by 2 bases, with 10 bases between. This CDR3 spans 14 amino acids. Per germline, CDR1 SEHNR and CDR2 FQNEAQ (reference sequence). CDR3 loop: CASSLYSAPYEQYF. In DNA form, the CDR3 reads TGTGCCAGCAGCTTATATTCCGCCCCCTACGAGCAGTACTTC.

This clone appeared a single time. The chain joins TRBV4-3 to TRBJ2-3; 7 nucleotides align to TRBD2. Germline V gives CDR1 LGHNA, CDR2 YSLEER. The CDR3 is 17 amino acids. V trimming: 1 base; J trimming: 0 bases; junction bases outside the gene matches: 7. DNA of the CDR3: TGCGCCAGCAGCCAAGTTTCTCCTAGCGGTAGCACAGATACGCAGTATTTT. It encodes CASSQVSPSGSTDTQYF.

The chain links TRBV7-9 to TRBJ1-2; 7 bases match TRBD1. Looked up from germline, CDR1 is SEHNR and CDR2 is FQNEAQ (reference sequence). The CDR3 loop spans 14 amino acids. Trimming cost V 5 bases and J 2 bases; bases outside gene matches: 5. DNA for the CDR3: TGTGCCAGCAGCAGGGACAGCCAAAACTATGGCTACACCTTC. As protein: CASSRDSQNYGYTF.

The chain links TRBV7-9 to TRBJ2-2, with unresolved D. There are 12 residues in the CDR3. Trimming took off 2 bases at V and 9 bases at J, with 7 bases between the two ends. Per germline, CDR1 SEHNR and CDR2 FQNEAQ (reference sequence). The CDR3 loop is CASSLIERELFF. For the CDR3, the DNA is TGTGCCAGCAGCTTAATAGAGCGGGAGCTGTTTTTT.

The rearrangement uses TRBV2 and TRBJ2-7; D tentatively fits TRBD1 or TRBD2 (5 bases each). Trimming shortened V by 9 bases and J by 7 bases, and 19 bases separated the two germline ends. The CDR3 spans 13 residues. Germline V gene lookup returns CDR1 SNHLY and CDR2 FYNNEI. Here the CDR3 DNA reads TGTGCCAGTCTCCGGGACCCCGCACGGGAGCAGTACTTC. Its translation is CASLRDPAREQYF.

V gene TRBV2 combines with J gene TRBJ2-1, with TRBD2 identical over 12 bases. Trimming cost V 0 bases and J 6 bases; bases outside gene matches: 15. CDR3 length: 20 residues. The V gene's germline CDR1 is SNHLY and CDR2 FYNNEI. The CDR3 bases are TGTGCCAGCAGTGAAGCGGGGCTAGCGGGAGGGCCGGGTTCCCTCAATGAGCAGTTCTTC. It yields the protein CASSEAGLAGGPGSLNEQFF.

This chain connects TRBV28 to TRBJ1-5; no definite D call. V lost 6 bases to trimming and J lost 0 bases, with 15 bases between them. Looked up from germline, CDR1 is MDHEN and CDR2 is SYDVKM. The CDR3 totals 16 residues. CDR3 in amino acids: CASRYTDGNSNQPQHF. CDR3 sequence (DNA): TGTGCCAGCAGGTACACGGACGGGAATAGCAATCAGCCCCAGCATTTT.

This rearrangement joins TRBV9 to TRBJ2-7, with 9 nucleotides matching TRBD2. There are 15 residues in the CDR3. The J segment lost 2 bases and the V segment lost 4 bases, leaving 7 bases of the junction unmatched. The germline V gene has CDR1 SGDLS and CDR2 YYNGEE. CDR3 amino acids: CASSISGSFTYEQYF. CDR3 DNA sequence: TGTGCCAGCAGCATTAGCGGGAGTTTCACCTACGAGCAGTACTTC.

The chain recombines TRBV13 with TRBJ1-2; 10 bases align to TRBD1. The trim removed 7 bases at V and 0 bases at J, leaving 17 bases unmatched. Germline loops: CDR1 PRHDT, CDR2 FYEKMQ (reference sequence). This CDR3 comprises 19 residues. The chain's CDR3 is CASTHWGQGSEKTNYGYTF. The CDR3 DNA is TGTGCCAGCACCCACTGGGGACAGGGGTCAGAGAAGACTAACTATGGCTACACCTTC.

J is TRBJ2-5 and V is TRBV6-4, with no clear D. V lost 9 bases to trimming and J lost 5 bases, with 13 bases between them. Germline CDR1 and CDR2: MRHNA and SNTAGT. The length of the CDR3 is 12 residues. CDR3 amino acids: CARLDARETQYF. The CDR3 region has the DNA TGTGCCAGACTGGACGCGAGGGAGACCCAGTACTTC.

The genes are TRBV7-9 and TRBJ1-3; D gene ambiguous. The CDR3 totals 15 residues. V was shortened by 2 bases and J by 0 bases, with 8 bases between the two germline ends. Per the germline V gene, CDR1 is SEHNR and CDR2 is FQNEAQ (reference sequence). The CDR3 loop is CASSLPAGSGNTIYF. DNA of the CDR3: TGTGCCAGCAGCTTACCGGCTGGCTCTGGAAACACCATATATTTT.

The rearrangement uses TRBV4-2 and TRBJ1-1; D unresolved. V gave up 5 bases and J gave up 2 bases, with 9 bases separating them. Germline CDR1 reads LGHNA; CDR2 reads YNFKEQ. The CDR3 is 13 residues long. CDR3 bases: TGTGCCAGCAGCATTGTAGGCAACACTGAAGCTTTCTTT. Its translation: CASSIVGNTEAFF.

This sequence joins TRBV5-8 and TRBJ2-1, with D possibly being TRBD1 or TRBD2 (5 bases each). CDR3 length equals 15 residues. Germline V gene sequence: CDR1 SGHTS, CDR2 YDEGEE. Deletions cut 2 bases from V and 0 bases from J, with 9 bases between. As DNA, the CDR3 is TGTGCCAGCAGCTTATCAGGGAGCTCCTACAATGAGCAGTTCTTC. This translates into CASSLSGSSYNEQFF.

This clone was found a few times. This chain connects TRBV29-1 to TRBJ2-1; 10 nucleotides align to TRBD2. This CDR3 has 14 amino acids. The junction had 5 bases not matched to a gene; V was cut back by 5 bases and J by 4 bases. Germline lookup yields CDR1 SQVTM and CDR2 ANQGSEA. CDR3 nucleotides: TGCAGCGTTTCCGGGACTAGCGTTTACAATGAGCAGTTCTTC. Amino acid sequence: CSVSGTSVYNEQFF.

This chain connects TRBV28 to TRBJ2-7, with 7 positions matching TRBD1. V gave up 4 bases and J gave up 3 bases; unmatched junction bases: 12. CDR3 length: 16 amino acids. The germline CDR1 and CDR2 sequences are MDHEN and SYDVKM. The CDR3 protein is CASSSLFRQGGYEQYF. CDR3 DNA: TGTGCCAGCAGTTCCCTCTTCCGACAGGGTGGCTACGAGCAGTACTTC.

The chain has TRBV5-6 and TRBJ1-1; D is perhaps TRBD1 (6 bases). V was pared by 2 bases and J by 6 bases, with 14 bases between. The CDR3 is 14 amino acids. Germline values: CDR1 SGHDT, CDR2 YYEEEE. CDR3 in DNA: TGTGCCAGCAGCTTTCAGGGGTGGGGTCCTGAAGCTTTCTTT. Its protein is CASSFQGWGPEAFF. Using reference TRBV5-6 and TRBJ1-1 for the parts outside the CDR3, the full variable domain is DAGVTQSPTHLIKTRGQQVTLRCSPKSGHDTVSWYQQALGQGPQFIFQYYEEEERQRGNFPDRFSGHQFPNYSSELNVNALLLGDSALYLCASSFQGWGPEAFFGQGTRLTVV.

CDR3 protein: CASSLTGEPYNEQFF. In nucleotides, the CDR3 is TGCGCCAGCAGCCTGACAGGGGAACCCTACAATGAGCAGTTCTTC. The chain combines TRBV4-3 with TRBJ2-1; 8 nucleotides align to TRBD1. Germline V gene sequence: CDR1 LGHNA, CDR2 YSLEER. V was clipped by 4 bases and J by 2 bases; unmatched bases: 4. The CDR3 consists of 15 residues.

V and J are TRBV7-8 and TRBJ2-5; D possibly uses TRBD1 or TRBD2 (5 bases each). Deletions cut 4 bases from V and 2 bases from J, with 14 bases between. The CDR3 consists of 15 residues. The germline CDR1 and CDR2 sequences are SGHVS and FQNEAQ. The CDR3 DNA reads TGTGCCAGCAGCTCAGGGATGGGACGGCAAGAGACCCAGTACTTC. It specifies CASSSGMGRQETQYF.